These 20 T cell receptor beta chains originate from one sample sequenced in a study of molecular identifiers for immune sequencing clone quantification. Using its own MiXCR run on the PCR reads, TCRdb lists one record per CDR3 protein. This sample has 97,000 or so distinct CDR3 sequences, with 24% found just once. The specimen was naive CD8+ T cells from blood, with Jurkat cell RNA spiked in. Subset of the sample: FACS-sorted CD8+CD4-CCR7+CD45RA+ naive T cells. These receptors all stem from a human donor in good health. Some libraries in this study had Jurkat cell RNA spiked in.

A note on this clonotype: This may come from a read error, since a much larger clone is one base off. V is TRBV27 and J is TRBJ2-7; the D gene is possibly TRBD2 (6 bases). This CDR3 has 14 amino acids. CDR1 and CDR2 from the germline V gene are MNHEY and SMNVEV (reference sequence). Trimming cost V 5 bases and J 4 bases, with 15 bases left between them. The DNA of the CDR3 is TGTGCCAGCAGTGCGGGACCAGTTGTGTACGAGCAGTACTTC. Encoded protein: CASSAGPVVYEQYF.

V and J are TRBV7-3 and TRBJ2-1; no definite D call. The germline gives CDR1 SGHTA, CDR2 FQGTGA. The CDR3 is 17 amino acids. The germline V and J ends were trimmed by 4 bases and 0 bases, with 16 bases remaining between them. The CDR3: CASSSLLTGSSYNEQFF. The CDR3 region has the DNA TGTGCCAGCAGCTCACTACTGACCGGCAGCTCCTACAATGAGCAGTTCTTC.

This clonotype was seen a handful of times. This sequence joins TRBV6-6 and TRBJ1-5; D is possibly TRBD1 (6 bases). Germline lookup yields CDR1 MNHNY and CDR2 SVGAGI (reference sequence). V shed 0 bases and J shed 4 bases, with 19 bases lying between them. This CDR3 contains 18 residues. For the CDR3, the DNA is TGTGCCAGCAGTTACTCGGTGAAGGGGGGGTCCTTTAATCAGCCCCAGCATTTT. Its translation is CASSYSVKGGSFNQPQHF.

About this clonotype: This may stem from a read error, because a much larger clone lies one nucleotide away. The gene calls are TRBV5-3 and TRBJ2-7; 8 positions match TRBD2. TRBV5-3 is placed among ORFs of uncertain function. The CDR3 is 16 residues long. The J segment lost 1 base and the V segment lost 8 bases, leaving 14 bases of the junction unmatched. The CDR3 DNA follows: TGTGCCAGCCGCCGGGGGGGAAGGGATGGGTCCTACGAGCAGTACTTC. Protein sequence: CASRRGGRDGSYEQYF.

At least ten counts were recorded for this clonotype. This sequence joins TRBV27 and TRBJ2-6; 8 bases are shared with TRBD2. This CDR3 region has 16 residues. V lost 5 bases, J lost 4 bases, and 7 bases stayed unmatched. Per germline, CDR1 MNHEY and CDR2 SMNVEV (reference sequence). CDR3 nucleotide sequence: TGTGCCAGCAGTCCAGCGGGGGCGGTCGGGGCCAACGTCCTGACTTTC. This encodes CASSPAGAVGANVLTF.

The table lists this clonotype with many counts. V usage is TRBV7-3 and J usage is TRBJ2-1; 7 bases line up with TRBD1. Germline values: CDR1 SGHTA, CDR2 FQGTGA. CDR3 length: 15 residues. V trimming: 5 bases; J trimming: 2 bases; junction bases outside the gene matches: 6. DNA of the CDR3: TGTGCCAGCAGCGAACCGGGACAGCCCTACAATGAGCAGTTCTTC. It translates to CASSEPGQPYNEQFF.

In this sample, this clonotype turned up once. With a much larger clone just one base away, this may be a read error. The chain has TRBV21-1 and TRBJ2-4; whether TRBD1, the table's D call, matches the DNA was not checked. TRBV21-1 is a pseudogene segment. The CDR3 runs to 17 residues. CDR3: CASSKGQGGLAKNLQYF. CDR3 nucleotide sequence: TGTGCCAGCAGCAAAGGCCAGGGGGGCTTAGCCAAAAACCTTCAGTACTTC.

There are many counts of this clonotype. The gene calls are TRBV4-3 and TRBJ2-1; weak D call: TRBD2 (6 bases). CDR3 size: 16 residues. V was pared by 4 bases and J by 3 bases, with 16 bases between. The germline V gene has CDR1 LGHNA and CDR2 YSLEER. The CDR3 sequence is CASSPTGTSFYNEQFF. CDR3 DNA sequence: TGCGCCAGCAGCCCGACCGGGACTTCGTTCTACAATGAGCAGTTCTTC.

This clonotype was detected ten times or more. V and J are TRBV7-6 and TRBJ1-1; D remains unclear. CDR3 length: 14 amino acids. V was cut by 2 bases and J by 1 base, with 8 bases left in between. Germline-derived CDR1 and CDR2 are SGHVS and FNYEAQ. The chain's CDR3 is CASSLFGPNTEAFF. The DNA for the CDR3 is TGTGCCAGCAGCTTATTTGGGCCGAACACTGAAGCTTTCTTT.

Details on this clonotype: A much larger clone is a single base away; this may be a read error. The chain joins TRBV4-1 to TRBJ2-1; weak D call: TRBD1 (5 bases). The germline CDR1 and CDR2 sequences are MGHRA and YSYEKL. V lost 4 bases to trimming and J lost 7 bases, with 11 bases between them. The length of the CDR3 is 13 residues. This chain's CDR3 is CASSRLGPNEQFF. The CDR3 coding sequence is TGCGCCAGCAGCCGATTGGGGCCTAATGAGCAGTTCTTC.

This clonotype was seen more than once but under ten times. The chain has TRBV28 and TRBJ2-1; 12 bases are a match to TRBD2. The germline V gene has CDR1 MDHEN and CDR2 SYDVKM. The CDR3 runs to 17 residues. Losses at the gene ends were 5 bases for V and 8 bases for J; bases not matched to a gene: 13. CDR3 sequence: CASSGGPSGRVAYEQFF. The CDR3, as DNA: TGTGCCAGCAGTGGAGGGCCTAGCGGGAGGGTAGCTTATGAGCAGTTCTTC.

Comment on this clonotype: One base away lies a much larger clone, so this may be a sequencing read error. V usage is TRBV10-3 and J usage is TRBJ2-7; a weak D match, TRBD1 (6 bases). The length of the CDR3 is 12 residues. CDR1 ENHRY and CDR2 SYGVKD come from the germline V gene. Trimming pared 8 bases from V and 0 bases from J, leaving 8 bases between. In DNA form, the CDR3 reads TGTGCCATCCGGGACATCTCCTACGAGCAGTACTTC. It is translated as CAIRDISYEQYF.

V gene TRBV19 combines with J gene TRBJ1-1; D is uncertain. CDR1 and CDR2 (germline): LNHDA, SQIVND (reference sequence). The CDR3 covers 14 residues. The germline V and J ends were trimmed by 1 base and 5 bases, with 11 bases remaining between them. For the CDR3, the DNA is TGTGCCAGTAGTATAGGGGGTCGAGGAACTGAAGCTTTCTTT. The encoded protein is CASSIGGRGTEAFF.

The CDR3 nucleotides read TGCGCCAGCAGCCAAGTAGCTGCAGGGGGCGCGGCAAGAGAGCAGTACTTC. Its translation is CASSQVAAGGAAREQYF. The chain combines TRBV4-3 with TRBJ2-7; 8 bases map to TRBD1. In germline, CDR1 is LGHNA, CDR2 YSLEER. With V trimmed by 1 base and J by 7 bases, 15 bases remained unmatched. CDR3 length: 17 residues.

About this clonotype itself: A much larger clonotype is one base distant, so this may be a read error. Because it lacks the conserved phenylalanine or tryptophan at the end, this CDR3 is likely a read error. J is TRBJ2-5 and V is TRBV10-1, with 9 bases lining up with TRBD2. The V segment lost 0 bases and the J segment 4 bases; nucleotides outside the gene matches: 6. Germline V gene sequence: CDR1 WNHNN, CDR2 SYGVQD (reference sequence). The CDR3 covers 16 residues. The CDR3 DNA reads as TGCGCCAGCAGTGAGTCTGGTAGCGGGGGCTTAGAGACCCAGTACCTC. Translated, it gives CASSESGSGGLETQYL.

V gene TRBV7-9 combines with J gene TRBJ1-2, with D tentatively TRBD1 (5 bases). Deletions cut 3 bases from V and 4 bases from J, with 12 bases between. Germline V gene data show CDR1 as SEHNR and CDR2 as FQNEAQ (reference sequence). CDR3 length equals 14 residues. This CDR3 is CASSFAGSGYGYTF. CDR3 DNA sequence: TGTGCCAGCAGCTTTGCAGGGTCGGGCTATGGCTACACCTTC. Variable domain in full (rest from reference TRBV7-9 and TRBJ1-2): DTGVSQNPRHKITKRGQNVTFRCDPISEHNRLYWYRQTLGQGPEFLTYFQNEAQLEKSRLLSDRFSAERPKGSFSTLEIQRTEQGDSAMYLCASSFAGSGYGYTFGSGTRLTVV.

This clonotype was counted at least ten times. This chain joins TRBV12-3 or TRBV12-4 and TRBJ2-1; TRBD2 matches 11 bases. The CDR3 is 18 amino acids. The V and J ends lost 3 bases and 0 bases, in that order; junction bases with no gene match: 7. The CDR3 loop is CASSFASGRTLSYNEQFF. The DNA of the CDR3 is TGTGCCAGCAGTTTCGCTAGCGGGAGGACACTCTCCTACAATGAGCAGTTCTTC.

V gene TRBV12-3 or TRBV12-4 combines with J gene TRBJ2-7; 8 positions match TRBD2. V trimming: 6 bases; J trimming: 1 base; junction bases outside the gene matches: 8. This CDR3 has 15 residues. DNA for the CDR3: TGTGCCAGCAGCTCCACGTCTAGCGGGTCCTACGAGCAGTACTTC. It yields the protein CASSSTSSGSYEQYF.

A remark on this clonotype: At one of its ends the junction is not consistent with the germline gene, which may arise from a read error. The chain employs TRBV29-1 and TRBJ2-6; 9 positions match TRBD1. The germline V gene has CDR1 SQVTM and CDR2 ANQGSEA. The length of the CDR3 is 15 residues. CDR3 DNA: TGCAGCGTTTGGGACAGGGCCTCTGGGGCCCCCGTCCTGCCTTTC. Residues: CSVWDRASGAPVLPF.

In its sample, this clonotype was seen many times. V is TRBV9 and J is TRBJ1-1; 7 bases map to TRBD1. The CDR3 has 15 residues. Germline CDR1 is SGDLS and CDR2 is YYNGEE. Trimming took 0 bases from V and 5 from J; bases not matched to a gene: 7. The CDR3 reads CASSVGEGGATEAFF. CDR3 DNA sequence: TGTGCCAGCAGCGTAGGTGAAGGGGGCGCGACTGAAGCTTTCTTT.